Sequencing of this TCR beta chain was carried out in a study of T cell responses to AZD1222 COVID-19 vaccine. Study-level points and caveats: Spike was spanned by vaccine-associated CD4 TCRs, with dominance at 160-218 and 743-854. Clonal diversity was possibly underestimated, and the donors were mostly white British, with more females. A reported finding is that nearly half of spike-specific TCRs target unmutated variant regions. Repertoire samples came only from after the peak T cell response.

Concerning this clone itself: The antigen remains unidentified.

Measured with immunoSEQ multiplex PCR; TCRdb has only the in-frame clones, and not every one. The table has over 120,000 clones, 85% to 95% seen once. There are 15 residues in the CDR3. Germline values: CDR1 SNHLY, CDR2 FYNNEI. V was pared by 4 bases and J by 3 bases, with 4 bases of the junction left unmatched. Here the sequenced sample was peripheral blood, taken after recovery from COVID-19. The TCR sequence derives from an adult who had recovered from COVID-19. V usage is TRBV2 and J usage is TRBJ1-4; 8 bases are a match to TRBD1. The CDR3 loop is CASSAQGAPNEKLFF. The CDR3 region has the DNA TGTGCCAGCAGTGCCCAGGGGGCCCCTAATGAAAAACTGTTTTTT.